This is a list of T cell receptor beta chains from one sample in a study of breast tumors, draining lymph nodes, adjacent tissues. TCRdb re-called the multiplex PCR reads with MiXCR, one entry per CDR3 protein. This repertoire shows 13,000 to 15,000 distinct CDR3 sequences, around three fifths found once; its top ten account for over 30%. The material sequenced was tumor-adjacent breast tissue. These TCRs come from a female donor with breast cancer. Some clones in this sample may be carry-over from other donors' samples. Both conserved end residues are trimmed from each CDR3. Each record gives: J gene, V gene, CDR3 protein.

>TRBJ2-1|TRBV7-2
ASSKTPSGRAGEQF
>TRBJ2-5|TRBV2
ASWGQETQY
>TRBJ1-4|TRBV18
ASSPVRVSTNEKLD
>TRBJ2-3|TRBV20-1
SARSRTGASTDTQY
>TRBJ1-6|TRBV15
ATSRDNRENSPLH
>TRBJ2-7|TRBV7-9
ASSQATEYHEQY
>TRBJ2-7|TRBV20-1
SARGTSDYEQY
>TRBJ2-3|TRBV6-6
ASSHSYIPSETDTQY
>TRBJ1-6|TRBV19
ASSRGNSPLH
>TRBJ2-7|TRBV6-1
ASSPKKRDRSSYEQY
>TRBJ1-2|TRBV6-5
ASSLTGTDNGYT
>TRBJ1-3|TRBV20-1
SATWDSGNTIY
>TRBJ2-7|TRBV4-2
ASSQVGLAPYEQY
>TRBJ2-3|TRBV7-9
ASSLEVDTQY
>TRBJ2-2|TRBV7-9
ASSLRQGVGELF
>TRBJ2-3|TRBV9
ASSDRGRTDTQY
>TRBJ2-7|TRBV6-6
ASSYGTAESYEQY
>TRBJ2-1|TRBV24-1
ATSDISGRANEQF
>TRBJ1-2|TRBV6-5
ASRGTLSYGYT